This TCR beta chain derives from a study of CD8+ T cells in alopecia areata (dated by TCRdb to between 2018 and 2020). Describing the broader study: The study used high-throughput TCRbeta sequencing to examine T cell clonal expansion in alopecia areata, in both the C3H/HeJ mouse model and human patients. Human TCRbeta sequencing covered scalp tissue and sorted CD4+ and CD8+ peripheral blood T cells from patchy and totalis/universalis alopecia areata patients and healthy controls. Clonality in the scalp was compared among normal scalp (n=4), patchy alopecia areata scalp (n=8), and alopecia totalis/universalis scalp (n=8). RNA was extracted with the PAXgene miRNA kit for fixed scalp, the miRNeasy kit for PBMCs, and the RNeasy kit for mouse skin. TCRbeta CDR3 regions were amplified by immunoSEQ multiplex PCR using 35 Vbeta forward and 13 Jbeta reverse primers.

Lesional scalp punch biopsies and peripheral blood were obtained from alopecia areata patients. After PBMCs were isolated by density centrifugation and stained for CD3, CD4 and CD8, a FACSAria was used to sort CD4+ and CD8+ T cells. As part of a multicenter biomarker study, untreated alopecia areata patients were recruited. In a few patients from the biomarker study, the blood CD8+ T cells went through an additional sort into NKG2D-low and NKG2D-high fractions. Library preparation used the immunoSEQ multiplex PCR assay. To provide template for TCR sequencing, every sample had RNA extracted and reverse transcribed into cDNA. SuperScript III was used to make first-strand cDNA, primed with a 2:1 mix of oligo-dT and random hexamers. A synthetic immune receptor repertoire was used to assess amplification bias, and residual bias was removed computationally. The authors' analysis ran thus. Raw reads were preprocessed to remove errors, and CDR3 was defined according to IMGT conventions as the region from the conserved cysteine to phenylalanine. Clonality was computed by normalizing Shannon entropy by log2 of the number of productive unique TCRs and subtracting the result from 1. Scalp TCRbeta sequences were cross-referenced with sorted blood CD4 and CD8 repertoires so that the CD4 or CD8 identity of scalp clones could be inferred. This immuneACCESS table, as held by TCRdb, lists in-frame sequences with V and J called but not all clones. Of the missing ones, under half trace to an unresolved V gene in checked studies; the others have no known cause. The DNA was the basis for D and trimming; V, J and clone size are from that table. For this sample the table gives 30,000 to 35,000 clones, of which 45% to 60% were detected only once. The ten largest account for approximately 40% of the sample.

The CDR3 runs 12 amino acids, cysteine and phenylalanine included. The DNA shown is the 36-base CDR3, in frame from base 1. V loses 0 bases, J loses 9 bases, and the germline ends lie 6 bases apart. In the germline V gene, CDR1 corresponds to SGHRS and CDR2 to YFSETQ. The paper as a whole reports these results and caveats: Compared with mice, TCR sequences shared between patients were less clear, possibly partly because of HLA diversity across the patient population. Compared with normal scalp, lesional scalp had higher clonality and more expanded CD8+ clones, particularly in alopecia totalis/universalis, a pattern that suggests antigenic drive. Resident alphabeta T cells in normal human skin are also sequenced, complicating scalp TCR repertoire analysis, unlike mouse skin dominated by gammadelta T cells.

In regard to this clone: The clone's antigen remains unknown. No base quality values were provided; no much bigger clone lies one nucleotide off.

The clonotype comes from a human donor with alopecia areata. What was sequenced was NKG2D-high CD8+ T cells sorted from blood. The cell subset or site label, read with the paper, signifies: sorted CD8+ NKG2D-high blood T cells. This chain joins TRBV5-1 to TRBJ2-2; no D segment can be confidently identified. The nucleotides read TGCGCCAGCAGCTTGGTCGGTTGGGAGCTGTTTTTT. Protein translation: CASSLVGWELFF.